This TCR beta chain was sequenced for a study of T cell responses to AZD1222 COVID-19 vaccine. The germline CDR1 and CDR2 sequences are SNHLY and FYNNEI. Trimming took off 2 bases at V and 7 bases at J, with 12 bases between the two ends. This CDR3 spans 14 amino acids. Broader study findings: Repertoire sampling was restricted to post-peak T cell response timepoints.

The data were produced by immunoSEQ multiplex PCR, yet TCRdb's version contains in-frame clones alone and is incomplete. This sample has over 100,000 clones, with approximately 90% found just once. On this clone itself: Its antigen is undetermined.

V is TRBV2 and J is TRBJ1-5, with a tentative D call TRBD1 (5 bases). This sequence originates from an adult in good health. Here the sequenced sample was peripheral blood, taken on day 0 of AZD1222 vaccination. CDR3 DNA sequence: TGTGCCAGCAGTGAACGGCAGGGTGGCCAGCCCCAGCATTTT. As protein: CASSERQGGQPQHF.